This T cell receptor (beta chain) derives from a study of cytomegalovirus exposure and HLA in healthy donors. Study-level findings and limits: Available immune exposure information was restricted to CMV serostatus only. Presence/absence analyses took donor sequencing depth as roughly uniform.

Primers included in the PCR were 60 Vbeta and 13 Jbeta primers. Sequencing used immunoSEQ multiplex PCR; TCRdb keeps in-frame clones, though not all of them. Found here are more than 100,000 clones, 15% of them singletons; the top ten hold 1.5% to 2%. This clone was counted between two and nine times. The antigen remains undetermined. While unrecorded immune exposures were likely, the donors were nominally healthy when sampled. Material for sequencing was PBMCs. This clonotype originated in a woman aged 18-29 years in good health and CMV-seronegative.

CDR3 in amino acids: CSVDHFGRQANTEAFF. CDR3 nucleotides: TGCAGCGTTGACCATTTCGGAAGACAGGCGAACACTGAAGCTTTCTTT. This chain uses TRBV29-1 with TRBJ1-1; possibly TRBD1 for D (6 bases). The V and J ends lost 3 bases and 1 base respectively, with 18 bases between them. This CDR3 comprises 16 residues. Looked up from germline, CDR1 is SQVTM and CDR2 is ANQGSEA. The complete variable domain, with remaining parts taken from reference TRBV29-1 and TRBJ1-1, reads SAVISQKPSRDICQRGTSLTIQCQVDSQVTMMFWYRQQPGQSLTLIATANQGSEATYESGFVIDKFPISRPNLTFSTLTVSNMSPEDSSIYLCSVDHFGRQANTEAFFGQGTRLTVV.